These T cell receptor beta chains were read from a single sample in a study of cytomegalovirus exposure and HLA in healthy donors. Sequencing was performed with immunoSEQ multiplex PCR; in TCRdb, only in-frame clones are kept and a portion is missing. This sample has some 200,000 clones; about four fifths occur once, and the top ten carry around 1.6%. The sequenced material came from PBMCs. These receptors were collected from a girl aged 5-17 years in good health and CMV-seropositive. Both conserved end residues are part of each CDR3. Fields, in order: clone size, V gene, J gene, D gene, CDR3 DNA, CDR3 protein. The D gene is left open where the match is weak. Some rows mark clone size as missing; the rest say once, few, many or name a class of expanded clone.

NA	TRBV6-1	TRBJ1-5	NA	TGTGCCAGCAGTGAAGCGTTGGGGCTCGGTCAGCCCCAGCATTTT	CASSEALGLGQPQHF
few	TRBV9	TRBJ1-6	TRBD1	TGTGCCAGCAGCGTAGGCAGGACAGGGGTTAATTCACCCCTCCACTTT	CASSVGRTGVNSPLHF
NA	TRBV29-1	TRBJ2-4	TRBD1	TGCAGCGCAAGGACAGGGGGGGCTTCAGTTCTAGCCAAAAACATTCAGTACTTC	CSARTGGASVLAKNIQYF
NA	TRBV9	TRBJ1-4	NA	TGTGCCAGCAGCGCCGGAACAGGGTCCCCCTCCACAACTAATGAAAAACTGTTTTTT	CASSAGTGSPSTTNEKLFF
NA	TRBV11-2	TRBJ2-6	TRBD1	TGTGCCAGCAGCCAACAGGGGGCAGGGGCCAACGTCCTGACTTTC	CASSQQGAGANVLTF
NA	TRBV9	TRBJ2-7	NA	TGTGCCAGCAGCCCCACCGGGATTTTCTACGAGCAGTACTTC	CASSPTGIFYEQYF
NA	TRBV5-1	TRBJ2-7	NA	TGCGCCAGCAGCTGGCTTGGGGGCCCCTACGAGCAGTACTTC	CASSWLGGPYEQYF
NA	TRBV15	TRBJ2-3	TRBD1	TGTGCCACCAGCCACAGACAGGGGAGTGTAACAGATACGCAGTATTTT	CATSHRQGSVTDTQYF
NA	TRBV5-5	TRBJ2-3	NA	TGTGCCAGCAGCCACACAGATACGCAGTATTTT	CASSHTDTQYF
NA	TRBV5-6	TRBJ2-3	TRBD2	TGTGCCAGCAGCTCGCCTACTAGCGGGGGGGCTGGAGATACGCAGTATTTT	CASSSPTSGGAGDTQYF
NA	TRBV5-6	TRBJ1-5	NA	TGTGCCAGCAGCTTGGGGGGAGGGGTGAGCAATCAGCCCCAGCATTTT	CASSLGGGVSNQPQHF
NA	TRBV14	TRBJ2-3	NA	TGTGCCAGCAGCCAAGATTCGCCAGGACTTAGCACAGATACGCAGTATTTT	CASSQDSPGLSTDTQYF
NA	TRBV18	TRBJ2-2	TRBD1	TGTGCCAGCTCACCAGGGACAGGGAGCACCGGGGAGCTGTTTTTT	CASSPGTGSTGELFF
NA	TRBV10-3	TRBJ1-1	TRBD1	TGTGCCGCAGTGGGACAGGGGGCGGCCACTGAAGCTTTCTTT	CAAVGQGAATEAFF
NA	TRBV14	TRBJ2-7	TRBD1	TGTGCCAGCAGCCAAGATCTTTACCCCGGGACAGGGGGCGGAGAGCAGTACTTC	CASSQDLYPGTGGGEQYF
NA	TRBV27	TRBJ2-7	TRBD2	TGTGCCAGCAGTTTAACTAGCGGAGCCTACGAGCAGTACTTC	CASSLTSGAYEQYF
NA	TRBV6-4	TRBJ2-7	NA	TGTGCCAGCAGTGACTCGATGGGGTGGATCCAGGGTTGTGCCTACGAGCAGTACTTC	CASSDSMGWIQGCAYEQYF
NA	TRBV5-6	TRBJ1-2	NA	TGTGCCAGCAGCCAGGGTGGGATCTATGGCTACACCTTC	CASSQGGIYGYTF
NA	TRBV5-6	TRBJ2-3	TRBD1	TGTGCCAGCAGTTATGGGGACAGACCCCCCGGGACGCAGTATTTT	CASSYGDRPPGTQYF
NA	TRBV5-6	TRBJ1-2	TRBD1	TGTGCCAGCAGCGATGGACAGGGAGATGGCTACACCTTC	CASSDGQGDGYTF
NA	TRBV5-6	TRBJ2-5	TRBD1	TGTGCCAGCAGCTTGGAGGGACAGGGGGTTTGGAGGGAGACCCAGTACTTC	CASSLEGQGVWRETQYF
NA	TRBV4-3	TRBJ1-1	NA	TGCGCCAGCAGCCAAGACAGGGTTGCCCTGAACACTGAAGCTTTCTTT	CASSQDRVALNTEAFF
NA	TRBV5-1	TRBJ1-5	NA	TGCGCCAGCAGCTTGGTCGCAGGGAAGCAGCCCCAGCATTTT	CASSLVAGKQPQHF
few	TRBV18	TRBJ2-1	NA	TGTGCCAGCTCACAGGACTACAGCTCCTACAATGAGCAGTTCTTC	CASSQDYSSYNEQFF